These T cell receptor beta chains were read from a single sample in a study of monozygotic twins with inflammatory bowel disease. TCRdb reworked the 5' RACE reads into one entry per CDR3 protein, no DNA. This sample's clone table lists some 330,000 distinct CDR3 sequences. The specimen sequenced was blood. The receptors stem from a human donor with ulcerative colitis or Crohn's disease, or a healthy co-twin of an affected twin (not recorded which). CDR3s include the opening cysteine and the closing phenylalanine or tryptophan.

v_gene	j_gene	CDR3aa
TRBV29-1	TRBJ2-3	CSVRTGTVGDTQYF
TRBV12-3/TRBV12-4	TRBJ1-4	CASGLLEKLFF
TRBV7-2	TRBJ1-1	CASSQLSAAFF
TRBV18	TRBJ1-6	CASSLDRTDNNSPLHF
TRBV5-1	TRBJ2-7	CASSLAPGDSSYEQYF
TRBV20-1	TRBJ2-3	CSASLLAGGRQDTQYF
TRBV10-2	TRBJ2-7	CASGESPNYEQYF
TRBV5-1	TRBJ2-1	CASSLNRGGDEQFF
TRBV5-6	TRBJ2-7	CASSLSGHLNYEQYF
TRBV25-1	TRBJ2-7	CASSDADPLHYEQYF
TRBV7-2	TRBJ2-7	CASSPALGSGYEQYF